This T cell receptor beta chain was sequenced for a study of shared clonotypes between healthy human individuals. At the level of the study: There were three CD4 naive, three CD4 memory, two CD8 naive and one CD8 memory plates per donor.

The method was immunoSEQ multiplex PCR; TCRdb's version includes in-frame clones alone and lacks a portion of them. This table has approximately 2.1 million clones, 80% to 95% appearing once. The CDR3 runs to 14 residues. The V and J ends lost 1 base and 4 bases respectively, with 8 bases between them. Germline CDR1 reads MDHEN; CDR2 reads SYDVKM. The sample was naive CD4+ T cells from PBMCs. Described subset: CD45RA+ positively selected. The rearrangement joins TRBV28 to TRBJ1-5; D is undetermined. The clonotype was recovered from a man younger than 35 in good health. Some clones in this sample may be carry-over from other donors' samples. The CDR3 DNA sequence: TGTGCCAGCAGTTTATATCCAGATAATCAGCCCCAGCATTTT. It translates to CASSLYPDNQPQHF. Supplemented by reference TRBV28 and TRBJ1-5, the full variable domain reads DVKVTQSSRYLVKRTGEKVFLECVQDMDHENMFWYRQDPGLGLRLIYFSYDVKMKEKGDIPEGYSVSREKKERFSLILESASTNQTSMYLCASSLYPDNQPQHFGDGTRLSIL.